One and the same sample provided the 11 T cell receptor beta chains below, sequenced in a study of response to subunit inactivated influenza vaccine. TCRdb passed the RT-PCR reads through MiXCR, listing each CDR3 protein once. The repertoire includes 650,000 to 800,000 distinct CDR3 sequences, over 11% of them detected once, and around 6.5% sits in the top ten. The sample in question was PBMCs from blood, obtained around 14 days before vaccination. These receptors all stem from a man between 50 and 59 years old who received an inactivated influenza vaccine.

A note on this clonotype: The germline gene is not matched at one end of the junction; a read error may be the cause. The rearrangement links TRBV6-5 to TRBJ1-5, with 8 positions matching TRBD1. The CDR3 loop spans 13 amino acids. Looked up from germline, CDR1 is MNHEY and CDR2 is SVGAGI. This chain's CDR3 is CTSSSTGDGPQHF. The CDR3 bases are TGTACCAGCAGTTCGACAGGGGATGGCCCCCAGCATTTT.

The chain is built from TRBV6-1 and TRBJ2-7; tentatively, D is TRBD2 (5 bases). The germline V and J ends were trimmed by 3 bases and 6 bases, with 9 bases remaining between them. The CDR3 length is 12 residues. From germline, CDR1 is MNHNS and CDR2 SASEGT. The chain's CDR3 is CASSESRGEQYF. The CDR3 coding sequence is TGTGCCAGCAGTGAGTCCCGGGGCGAGCAGTACTTC.

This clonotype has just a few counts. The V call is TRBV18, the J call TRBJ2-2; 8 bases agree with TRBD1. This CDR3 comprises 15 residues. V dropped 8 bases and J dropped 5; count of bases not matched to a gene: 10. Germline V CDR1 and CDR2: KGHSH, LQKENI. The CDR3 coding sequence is TGTGCCAGCCGAAGGACAGGGACCTGGACCGGGGAGCTGTTTTTT. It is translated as CASRRTGTWTGELFF.

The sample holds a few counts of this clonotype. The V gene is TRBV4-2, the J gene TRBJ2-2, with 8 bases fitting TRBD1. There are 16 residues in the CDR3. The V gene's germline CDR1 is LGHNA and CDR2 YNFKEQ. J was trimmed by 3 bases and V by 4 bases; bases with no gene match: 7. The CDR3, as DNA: TGTGCCAGCAGCCCTTGGACAGGGATCGACACCGGGGAGCTGTTTTTT. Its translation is CASSPWTGIDTGELFF.

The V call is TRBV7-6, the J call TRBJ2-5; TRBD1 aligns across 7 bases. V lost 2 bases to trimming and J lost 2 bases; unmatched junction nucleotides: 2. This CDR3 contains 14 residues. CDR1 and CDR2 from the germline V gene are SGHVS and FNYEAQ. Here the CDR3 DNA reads TGTGCCAGCAGCTTACGGGACAGACAAGAGACCCAGTACTTC. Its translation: CASSLRDRQETQYF.

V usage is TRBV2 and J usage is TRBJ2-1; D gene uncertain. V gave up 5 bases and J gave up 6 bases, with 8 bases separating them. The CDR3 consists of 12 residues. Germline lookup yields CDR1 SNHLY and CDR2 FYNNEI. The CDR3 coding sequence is TGTGCCAGCAGTCTCCAGTCCAATGAGCAGTTCTTC. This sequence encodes CASSLQSNEQFF.

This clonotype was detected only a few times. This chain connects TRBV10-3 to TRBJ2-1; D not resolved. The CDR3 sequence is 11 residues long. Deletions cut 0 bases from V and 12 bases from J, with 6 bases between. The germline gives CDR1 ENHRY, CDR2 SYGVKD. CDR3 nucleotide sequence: TGTGCCATCAGTGAGTCTTATTGGCAGTTCTTC. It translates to CAISESYWQFF.

CDR3 in amino acids: CSARNRGPTDTQYF. As DNA, the CDR3 is TGCAGTGCTCGAAACAGGGGGCCCACAGATACGCAGTATTTT. The V call is TRBV20-1, the J call TRBJ2-3; 9 bases agree with TRBD1. V was clipped by 5 bases and J by 2 bases; unmatched bases: 5. This CDR3 region has 14 residues. The germline V gene encodes CDR1 DFQATT and CDR2 SNEGSKA (reference sequence).

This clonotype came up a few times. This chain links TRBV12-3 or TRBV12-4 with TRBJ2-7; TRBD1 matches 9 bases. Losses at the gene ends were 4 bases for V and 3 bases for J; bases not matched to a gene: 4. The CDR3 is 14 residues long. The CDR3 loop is CASSWDRANYEQYF. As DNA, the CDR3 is TGTGCCAGCAGTTGGGACAGGGCGAACTACGAGCAGTACTTC.

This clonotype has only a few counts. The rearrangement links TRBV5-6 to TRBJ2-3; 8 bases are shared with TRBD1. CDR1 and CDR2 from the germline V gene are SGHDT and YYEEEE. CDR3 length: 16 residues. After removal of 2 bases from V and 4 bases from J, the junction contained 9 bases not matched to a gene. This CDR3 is CASSFRRTGFPDTQYF. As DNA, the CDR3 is TGTGCCAGCAGCTTTCGCAGGACAGGGTTCCCAGATACGCAGTATTTT.

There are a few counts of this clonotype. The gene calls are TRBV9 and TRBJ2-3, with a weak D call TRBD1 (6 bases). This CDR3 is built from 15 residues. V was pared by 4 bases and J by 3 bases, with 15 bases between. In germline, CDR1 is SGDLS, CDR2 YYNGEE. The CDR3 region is CASSPRQDGTDTQYF. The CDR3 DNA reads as TGTGCCAGCAGCCCTCGACAGGATGGGACAGATACGCAGTATTTT.